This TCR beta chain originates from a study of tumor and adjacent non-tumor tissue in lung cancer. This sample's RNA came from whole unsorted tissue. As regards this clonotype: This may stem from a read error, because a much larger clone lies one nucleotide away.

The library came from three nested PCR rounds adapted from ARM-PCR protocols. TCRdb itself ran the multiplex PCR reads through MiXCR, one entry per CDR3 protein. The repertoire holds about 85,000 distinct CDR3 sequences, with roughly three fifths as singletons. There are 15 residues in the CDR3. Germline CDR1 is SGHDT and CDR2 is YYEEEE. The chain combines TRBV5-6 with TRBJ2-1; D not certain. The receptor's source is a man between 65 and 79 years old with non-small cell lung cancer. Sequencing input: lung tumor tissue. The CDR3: CAISLVAAKRHEQFF. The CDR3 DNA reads TGTGCCATCAGCTTGGTGGCAGCTAAGAGGCATGAGCAGTTCTTC.